What follows describes a single T cell receptor beta chain. Its target antigen remains unknown. Per-nucleotide qualities are absent, and no much larger clonotype sits a single base away. The sample is drawn from a study of blood T cell repertoires in COVID-19 (dated by TCRdb to the early 2020s). Study-level background: Samples covering the acute and convalescent phases of COVID-19 were provided by collaborators in the United States, Italy and Spain. The material from the prospective study consisted of cDNA or gDNA derived from T cells, B-cell-depleted T cells, or PBMCs. Subjects who had been exposed to COVID-19, were actively infected with it, or had recovered from it provided the deeply sampled blood TCRbeta repertoires that made up the dataset. Samples came from the ongoing ImmuneRACE study (first 160 participants) plus 1,254 subjects from 6 global collaborators. Nearly every sample came with metadata listing a de-identified subject ID, COVID-19 status, age in years and sex. The repertoires were released in a freely available public database meant as a resource for research on the immune response to SARS-CoV-2. HLA class I and class II types, where available, came from metadata supplied by the sample provider rather than from assay-based typing.

TCRbeta CDR3 regions were amplified from genomic DNA by means of the immunoSEQ Assay, a bias-controlled multiplex PCR. In the original analysis: Within the assay, amplification of reference gene primers was used to estimate how many nucleated cells each sample contained. Sequence reads were collapsed and filtered to measure the absolute abundance of every unique TCRbeta CDR3 rearrangement. For each sample, productive Simpson clonality was calculated as the square root of Simpson's diversity index over productive rearrangements. TCRdb's version of the immuneACCESS table is confined to in-frame rearrangements and falls short of the full clone set. An unresolved V gene accounts for under half of the shortfall where checked; the remainder is of unknown origin. The V and J calls and clone size are taken from that table; D and trimming were inferred from the DNA. Present in this sample are 80,000 to 100,000 clones, more than 80% of which were seen just once. Jointly, the top ten make up over 9% of the sample.

The CDR1 and CDR2 encoded by the germline V gene (reference sequence) are DFQATT and SNEGSKA. From its cysteine to its phenylalanine, the CDR3 spans 11 amino acids. CDR3 DNA is the only sequence kept; it has 33 bases, read in frame from the first base. From V the trimming removes 6 bases and from J it removes 3 bases, while the gene matches leave 2 bases of the junction unaccounted for. Collaborating institutions collected whole blood in K2EDTA tubes following their own protocols. For TCRbeta analysis, collaborator samples were shipped as frozen whole blood, as isolated PBMCs, or as DNA extracted from either sample type. Beyond this particular receptor, the publication reports: Clinical and demographic metadata were provided uncurated, with the amount varying by source and participant.

In this chain, TRBV20-1 is recombined with TRBJ2-7; TRBD1 lines up with 7 middle nucleotides. The specimen sequenced was peripheral blood. The sequence was collected from a woman aged 70-85 years with acute or convalescent COVID-19. The CDR3: CSARQGYEQYF. The sequenced DNA is TGCAGTGCGAGACAGGGCTACGAGCAGTACTTC.